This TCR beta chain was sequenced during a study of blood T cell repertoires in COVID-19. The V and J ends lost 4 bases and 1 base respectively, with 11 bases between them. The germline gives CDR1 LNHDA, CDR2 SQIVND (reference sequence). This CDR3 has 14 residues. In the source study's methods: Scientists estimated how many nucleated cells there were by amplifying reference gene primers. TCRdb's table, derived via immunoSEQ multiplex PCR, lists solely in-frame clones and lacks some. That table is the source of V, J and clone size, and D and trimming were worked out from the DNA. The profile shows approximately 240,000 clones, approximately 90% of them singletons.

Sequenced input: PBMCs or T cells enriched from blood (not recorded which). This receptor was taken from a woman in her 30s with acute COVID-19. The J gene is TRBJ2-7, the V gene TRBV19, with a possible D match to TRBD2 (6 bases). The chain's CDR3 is CASSSGDLSYEQYF. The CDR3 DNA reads TGTGCCAGTAGTAGCGGGGACCTTTCCTACGAGCAGTACTTC.